The T cell receptor beta chain described here comes from a study of cytomegalovirus exposure and HLA in healthy donors. Trimming at V came to 4 bases and at J to 5 bases, leaving 15 bases not matched to a gene. CDR3 length equals 18 residues. Germline loops: CDR1 SGHNT, CDR2 YYREEE (reference sequence). Whole-study findings and limits: Some V segments, TRBV6-2 and TRBV6-3 among them, were indistinguishable and were therefore excluded.

On this clone: Its matching antigen is unknown.

60 Vbeta and 13 Jbeta primers were used in PCR. In the study's own analysis: Later work found 65 million to 100 million unique TCR beta chains, with 9.5 million to 14 million shared. Clones were read by immunoSEQ multiplex PCR, and TCRdb kept only the in-frame ones, dropping some. V, J and clone size are those of that table, while D and trimming were read from the DNA. Found here are 95,000 to 150,000 clones, around 75% of them singletons; the top ten hold 2.1%. The clonotype was recovered from a man aged 30-40 years in good health and CMV-seronegative. The sequenced sample consisted of PBMCs. The rearrangement uses TRBV5-4 and TRBJ1-2; 12 nucleotides agree with TRBD1. The CDR3 coding sequence is TGTGCCAGCAGCACACCGGGACAGGGGGCTACCGATGGTTATGGCTACACCTTC. Translated, it gives CASSTPGQGATDGYGYTF.